The next 7 T cell receptor beta chains were all read from a single sample in a study of T cells in Graves' hyperthyroidism and ophthalmopathy. Amplified regions were TCR beta CDR3 sequences from RNA transcripts. The primer set for the first-round RT-PCR of the TCR CDR3 was HTBI. TCRdb redid the calling of the multiplex PCR reads with MiXCR, one entry per CDR3 protein. The table includes 360,000 or so distinct CDR3 sequences, 19% detected once. Sequenced: blood. The receptor source for this set is a woman aged 18-29 years with Graves' hyperthyroidism.

This clonotype was found many times. This chain links TRBV30 with TRBJ2-4, with D perhaps TRBD2 (6 bases). CDR1 is GTSNPN, CDR2 SVGIG, per germline (reference sequence). V dropped 0 bases and J dropped 7 bases, with 10 bases sitting between them. This CDR3 contains 13 residues. As DNA, the CDR3 is TGTGCCTGGAGTGTTACAGCGGGTAACATTCAGTACTTC. Its translation is CAWSVTAGNIQYF.

This clonotype was seen many times. V gene TRBV6-1 combines with J gene TRBJ2-7; 9 nucleotides line up with TRBD2. Trimming removed 2 bases from V and 7 bases from J; junction bases left unmatched: 12. The length of the CDR3 is 16 residues. Germline CDR1 and CDR2: MNHNS and SASEGT. CDR3 protein: CASSERFGGGAKEQYF. The CDR3 DNA follows: TGTGCCAGCAGTGAACGTTTTGGCGGGGGGGCGAAGGAGCAGTACTTC.

This clonotype occurred many times. This rearrangement joins TRBV6-2 or TRBV6-3 to TRBJ1-1; D not resolved. V gave up 4 bases and J gave up 6 bases, with 6 bases separating them. CDR1 and CDR2 (germline): MNHEY, SVGEGT. The CDR3 consists of 11 residues. The chain's CDR3 is CASSWTAEAFF. The CDR3 nucleotides are TGTGCCAGCAGTTGGACTGCTGAAGCTTTCTTT.

In this sample, this clonotype turned up many times. This chain joins TRBV24-1 and TRBJ2-5, with D perhaps matching TRBD1 (6 bases). The CDR3 is 17 residues long. With 3 bases removed from V and 2 bases from J, the gap between germline ends came to 18 bases. Germline V CDR1 and CDR2: KGHDR, SFDVKD. This CDR3 is CATSDVGRGHTQETQYF. The DNA of the CDR3 is TGTGCCACCAGTGATGTCGGTAGGGGACATACTCAAGAGACCCAGTACTTC.

The sample holds many counts of this clonotype. The V call is TRBV11-3, the J call TRBJ2-5, with 14 bases aligning to TRBD2. The CDR3 is made up of 14 amino acids. V was clipped by 5 bases and J by 7 bases; unmatched bases: 3. Germline CDR1 and CDR2: SGHNT and YENEEA. As DNA, the CDR3 is TGTGCCAGCAGCCCAGGGACTAGCGGGGGGACCCAGTACTTC. Encoded protein: CASSPGTSGGTQYF.

Here the CDR3 DNA reads TGCGCCAGCAGCCGGGGGGATGGGGGGCTAGGGCAGCCCCAGCATTTT. Translating gives CASSRGDGGLGQPQHF. The chain couples TRBV5-1 to TRBJ1-5; weak D call: TRBD1 (6 bases). This CDR3 spans 16 amino acids. CDR1 and CDR2 (germline): SGHRS, YFSETQ. Trimming cost V 4 bases and J 7 bases, with 21 bases left between them.

This clonotype showed up many times. The V gene is TRBV4-1, the J gene TRBJ2-7; TRBD2 aligns across 8 bases. Germline CDR1 and CDR2: MGHRA and YSYEKL. The CDR3 has 16 amino acids. Trimming took 3 bases from V and 0 from J; bases not matched to a gene: 7. As DNA, the CDR3 is TGCGCCAGCAGCCACGCCGGGAGCGGGAGCTCCTACGAGCAGTACTTC. Its protein product is CASSHAGSGSSYEQYF.